The clone carrying this TCR beta chain showed up just a few times. Its antigen remains unidentified. The data belong to a study of blood T cells in healthy people across ages. General study results and limits: Older age coincided with a roughly linear decline in TCR beta diversity per million T cells.

Alongside a J-beta primer mix, a sample-barcoded 5' primer served in a second PCR lasting 7 to 11 cycles. TCRdb reprocessed the 5' RACE reads via MiXCR and lists one record per CDR3 protein. The sample consists of hundreds of thousands of distinct CDR3 sequences, about 24% of them appearing once. V was clipped by 4 bases and J by 10 bases; unmatched bases: 4. CDR1 SGHRS and CDR2 YFSETQ come from the germline V gene. The CDR3 spans 11 residues. The chain recombines TRBV5-1 with TRBJ1-2, with TRBD1 matching over 7 bases. The sample comprised blood. This clonotype originated in an older man in good health. CDR3 bases: TGCGCCAGCAGCCCAGACAGGGTCTACACCTTC. Translating gives CASSPDRVYTF.